Sequencing of this T cell receptor (beta chain) was carried out in a study of T-cell memory formation after mild COVID-19. General study results and limits: Mainly in CM and EM were contracting CD4+ clones; CD8+ were in EMRA.

This clonotype was picked up many times. Its target is unknown. The CDR3 is 17 amino acids. Germline CDR1 and CDR2: SGHTA and FQGNSA. The ends lost 2 bases at V and 8 bases at J; junction bases unmatched: 10. MiXCR, applied by TCRdb to the 5' RACE reads, yields one record per CDR3 protein. There are around 390,000 distinct CDR3 sequences in the sample; approximately 15% occur only once, and approximately 21% lies in the top ten. This receptor was taken from a young man who had mild COVID-19 (a few samples of this study predate the infection). Cell type and time point are not known. The chain employs TRBV7-2 and TRBJ2-1; 12 bases line up with TRBD2. The sample taken for sequencing was PBMCs or a T cell subset sorted from them (not recorded which). Here the CDR3 reads CASSLSVLAGGRDEQFF. The CDR3 nucleotides are TGTGCCAGCAGCTTATCAGTTCTAGCGGGGGGGCGCGATGAGCAGTTCTTC.